This is a list of T cell receptor beta chains from one sample in a study of tumor and adjacent non-tumor tissue in lung cancer. TCRdb processed the multiplex PCR reads anew with MiXCR; each CDR3 protein has one entry. In the table there are about 110,000 distinct CDR3 sequences, roughly 75% of which are singletons. Sequencing was carried out using lung tumor tissue. Receptor source: a woman aged 60-75 years with non-small cell lung cancer. Both conserved end residues are part of each CDR3. A D gene is named only where the DNA matches it firmly. For some rows the clone size is stated as once, few or many, or as a class when expanded; others skip it.

.,.,TRBV29-1,TRBJ2-5,TGCAGCGTCGATTGGGGGCTGGAGATCCAGTACTTC,CSVDWGLEIQYF
.,.,TRBV20-1,TRBJ2-2,TGCATTGCTAGAAATAACAGGGGGGAGCTGTTTTTT,CIARNNRGELFF
.,TRBD2,TRBV24-1,TRBJ2-1,TGTGCCACCAGTGGGAAGGGACTAGCTGGGAGCTCCTACAATGAGCAGTTCTTC,CATSGKGLAGSSYNEQFF
.,.,TRBV14,TRBJ1-2,TGTACCAGCAGCCACACCCTGGACGGGGCTAGCACCTTC,CTSSHTLDGASTF
once,.,TRBV20-1,TRBJ2-2,TGTAGTGCAAGTGTTACGCAGGGAGCTGTGGTCACCTGGGAGCTGTTTTTT,CSASVTQGAVVTWELFF
.,.,TRBV7-3,TRBJ1-3,TGTGCCAGCAGCTTTGCGGGTAACGCGGGAAACACCATATATTTT,CASSFAGNAGNTIYF
.,.,TRBV11-3,TRBJ2-3,TGTGCCAGCAGCGCACCCGACCCAGGACTGAAAGAGAGTCAGCCCCAGTATTTT,CASSAPDPGLKESQPQYF
many,TRBD2,TRBV6-6,TRBJ2-4,TGTGCCAGCAGAGAGGGGACTAACAAAAACATTCAGTACTTC,CASREGTNKNIQYF
.,.,TRBV20-1,TRBJ2-2,TGCAGTGCTAGACCGAGTACCGGGGTGCTGTTTTTT,CSARPSTGVLFF
many,TRBD1,TRBV4-2,TRBJ2-1,TGTGCCAGCAGCCAAGCTTCTGGACAGGGCAATGAGCAGTTCTTC,CASSQASGQGNEQFF
.,TRBD1,TRBV11-1,TRBJ2-2,TGTGTCAGCAGCGCCTGGACAGGGGTGAGCACCGGGGAGATGTTTTTT,CVSSAWTGVSTGEMFF
few,.,TRBV29-1,TRBJ2-5,TGCAGTGGCGGCGTAAGGGGGGAGACCCAGTACTTC,CSGGVRGETQYF
.,TRBD1,TRBV6-1,TRBJ1-1,TGTTCTAGCCAAACCGACAGGGGAACTGAAGCTGTCTTT,CSSQTDRGTEAVF
few,.,TRBV7-9,TRBJ2-5,TGTGCCAGCAGCCATCCCTTAGGACGGGGTGAGGAGACCCAGTACTTC,CASSHPLGRGEETQYF
.,.,TRBV28,TRBJ1-2,TGTGCCAGCATACAAGGGGGAGCCGCTAACTATGACTACACCTTC,CASIQGGAANYDYTF
.,.,TRBV4-3,TRBJ2-3,TGCGCCAGCAGCCAAGAAATAGCATGGAACACAGATACGCAGTATTTT,CASSQEIAWNTDTQYF
many,TRBD1,TRBV6-1,TRBJ1-6,TGTGCCAGCAGTGACCAGACAGGGAACAATTCACCCCTCCACTTT,CASSDQTGNNSPLHF
.,.,TRBV29-1,TRBJ2-3,TGCAGCGTTACCAGCGGAGGCGTCACAGATACGCACTATTTT,CSVTSGGVTDTHYF
.,.,TRBV6-6,TRBJ1-1,TGTGCCAGCAGTATACTTCTGGGTGGGACTGAAGTTTTCTTT,CASSILLGGTEVFF
.,.,TRBV28,TRBJ2-1,TGTGCCAGCAGGCCGCCAAGGTATCGGAATGAGCAGTTCTTC,CASRPPRYRNEQFF
.,.,TRBV6-2/TRBV6-3,TRBJ1-2,TGTGCCAGCAGTGAACGGACTGCCCTGGGCTATGGCTACGCCTTC,CASSERTALGYGYAF
.,.,TRBV19,TRBJ1-2,TGTGCCAGTAGTATCCTGCGGCTTGAGGATGGCTACATCTTC,CASSILRLEDGYIF
many,.,TRBV10-3,TRBJ2-2,TGTGCCATCAGTGAGTGGGGATTAGAGGGACAGAACACCGGGGAGCTGTTTTTT,CAISEWGLEGQNTGELFF
.,.,TRBV11-2,TRBJ2-2,TGTGTCAGCAGCTTAGTATTGGCGGCGCGCACCGGGGAGCTGTATTTT,CVSSLVLAARTGELYF
.,.,TRBV20-1,TRBJ2-1,TGCAGTGCTACCAGAAAAGTAACAGGGACTCAGGAGCAGTTGTTC,CSATRKVTGTQEQLF
once,TRBD1,TRBV30,TRBJ1-2,TGTGCCTGGAGTGCGGGACAGGGGGCGAACGGCTACACCTTC,CAWSAGQGANGYTF
.,.,TRBV20-1,TRBJ2-7,TGCAGTGCTATCCTACCCGAGGAGGGGGTAGGTTACGGGCAGTACTTC,CSAILPEEGVGYGQYF
.,TRBD2,TRBV4-2,TRBJ2-1,TGCGCCAGCAGCCAAGTTGGGACTAGCCGAGTTGAGCAGTTCTTC,CASSQVGTSRVEQFF
medium-sized,.,TRBV11-2,TRBJ2-2,TGTGCCAGCAGCTTAGAGTCCGGGAACACCGGGGAGCTGTTTTTT,CASSLESGNTGELFF
.,.,TRBV11-2,TRBJ2-3,TGTGCCATCACCGCCACCTGGACGGCCACAGATACGCAGTATTTT,CAITATWTATDTQYF
.,TRBD2,TRBV28,TRBJ2-1,TGTGCCAGCAGTCGAAGCGGGAGCCTCAATGAGCAGTTCTTC,CASSRSGSLNEQFF
.,TRBD2,TRBV11-2,TRBJ2-5,TGCGTCAGCAGCCACGAACTAGCGGGGAGCCTCCAAGAGACCCAGTACTTC,CVSSHELAGSLQETQYF
.,TRBD1,TRBV15,TRBJ1-6,TGTGCCACCAGCAAAGGACAGGAATATAATTCACCCCTCCACTTT,CATSKGQEYNSPLHF
.,.,TRBV6-5,TRBJ1-2,TGTGCCATCAGTTACGGTGCTGGGTATGGCCACACCTTC,CAISYGAGYGHTF
.,TRBD2,TRBV12-3/TRBV12-4,TRBJ2-1,TGTGCCAGCAGCACTAGCGGGCCCTACAATGAGCAGTTCTTC,CASSTSGPYNEQFF
.,TRBD1,TRBV5-1,TRBJ2-5,TGCGCCAGCAGCTTCTCGACAGGGGGCTCTGTAGGGACCCAGTACTTC,CASSFSTGGSVGTQYF
.,.,TRBV4-3,TRBJ2-2,TGCACCAGCAGCCCGGGACTTCGCACCGGGGAGCTCTTTTTT,CTSSPGLRTGELFF
medium-sized,TRBD2,TRBV20-1,TRBJ2-3,TGCAGTGCTGGACTAGCGGGAGGGTCTGATACGCAGTATTTT,CSAGLAGGSDTQYF
.,.,TRBV29-1,TRBJ1-2,TGCAGTGTCCTATTCGACAGATCTAACTATGGCTACACCTTC,CSVLFDRSNYGYTF
.,.,TRBV20-1,TRBJ1-1,TGCAGTGCTACCCTGGGAGCCAACACTGAGGCTATCTTT,CSATLGANTEAIF
.,.,TRBV11-3,TRBJ2-4,TGTGCCAGCAGCTTAGGTCCTGGAAGCGGGAACATTCAGTACTTC,CASSLGPGSGNIQYF
.,.,TRBV11-2,TRBJ1-2,TGTGCCAGCACACTAACCGTGGGCTATGGCTACACCTTC,CASTLTVGYGYTF
.,.,TRBV6-6,TRBJ1-2,TGTGCCAGCAGTTACACTGCTGACAGGACCAGGACTCATGGATACACCTTC,CASSYTADRTRTHGYTF
few,.,TRBV6-6,TRBJ1-5,TGTGCCAGCACCCAGGACAGCAATCAGCCCCAGCATTTT,CASTQDSNQPQHF
.,.,TRBV5-1,TRBJ1-1,TGCGCCAGCAGCTTTAATGCAGGGGCGGTCACTGAAGCTTTCTTT,CASSFNAGAVTEAFF
.,.,TRBV4-1,TRBJ2-2,TGCGCTAGCAGCCCAAGATGGTCGGGAGTTTCTACCGGGGAGCTGTTTTTT,CASSPRWSGVSTGELFF
.,.,TRBV11-2,TRBJ2-1,TGTGCCAGCAGCTACAGGACTAACGGGAGCTACGAGCAGTTCTTC,CASSYRTNGSYEQFF
.,.,TRBV11-3,TRBJ2-7,TGTGCCAGCAGCTTAGATACGAGAAGCTACGAGCAGTGCTTC,CASSLDTRSYEQCF
.,.,TRBV14,TRBJ2-2,TGTGCCAGCAGCCAAGATCGAGTCCCCGCGAACACCGGGGAGCTGTTTTTT,CASSQDRVPANTGELFF
.,.,TRBV11-1,TRBJ2-7,TGTGCCAGAAGCCCTGACAGATACGAGCCGTACTTC,CARSPDRYEPYF
.,TRBD1,TRBV6-1,TRBJ2-3,TGTGCCAGCAGTGGACAGGGCCGAGGTACGCAATATTTT,CASSGQGRGTQYF
.,.,TRBV20-1,TRBJ2-2,TGTATTGCTAGGAACTCCACCGGGGAGCTGTTTTTT,CIARNSTGELFF